A selection of T cell receptor beta chains follows, all from one sample in a study of T cell responses to AZD1222 COVID-19 vaccine. TCRdb's copy holds only in-frame clones and misses some; the assay was immunoSEQ multiplex PCR. The sample has roughly 99,000 clones, approximately 89% seen once. Specimen: peripheral blood, collected 28 days after the second AZD1222 dose. These TCRs come from an adult who received the AZD1222 COVID-19 vaccine. Each CDR3 is given with its conserved first and last residue. Fields, in order: V gene, D gene, clone size, J gene, CDR3 DNA, CDR3 protein. A D gene is named only where the DNA matches it firmly. For some rows the clone size is stated as once, few or many, or as a class when expanded; others skip it.

v_call: TRBV5-1
d_call: TRBD2
clone_size: .
j_call: TRBJ2-7
cdr3_nt: TGCGCCAGCAGCTTGGAAGCGGGAGGAACATACGAGCAGTACTTC
cdr3_aa: CASSLEAGGTYEQYF

v_call: TRBV2
d_call: TRBD1
clone_size: .
j_call: TRBJ1-1
cdr3_nt: TGTGCCAGCAGTGAGACAGGGCTATCGAACACTGAAGCTTTCTTT
cdr3_aa: CASSETGLSNTEAFF

v_call: TRBV19
d_call: .
clone_size: .
j_call: TRBJ1-2
cdr3_nt: TGTGCCAGTAGTAGGAACTATGGCTACACCTTC
cdr3_aa: CASSRNYGYTF

v_call: TRBV18
d_call: TRBD2
clone_size: .
j_call: TRBJ2-1
cdr3_nt: TGTGCCAGCTCACCAAAGCGGGAGAGATACAATGAGCAGTTCTTC
cdr3_aa: CASSPKRERYNEQFF

v_call: TRBV3-1/TRBV3-2
d_call: TRBD1
clone_size: .
j_call: TRBJ1-5
cdr3_nt: TGTGCCAGCAGCCAAACAGGGGGTAGAGGTCAGCCCCAGCATTTT
cdr3_aa: CASSQTGGRGQPQHF

v_call: TRBV5-1
d_call: TRBD1
clone_size: .
j_call: TRBJ1-1
cdr3_nt: TGCGCCAGCAGCCAGGAACAGGGGCAGGGCACTGAAGCTTTCTTT
cdr3_aa: CASSQEQGQGTEAFF

v_call: TRBV2
d_call: .
clone_size: once
j_call: TRBJ2-7
cdr3_nt: TGTGCCAGCAGCGCACAGGGTTACTACGAGCAGTACTTC
cdr3_aa: CASSAQGYYEQYF

v_call: TRBV4-1
d_call: TRBD1
clone_size: .
j_call: TRBJ1-2
cdr3_nt: TGCGCCAGCAGCCAAGATCTTACGGGGGACAGGGGACGCTATGGCTACACCTTC
cdr3_aa: CASSQDLTGDRGRYGYTF

v_call: TRBV28
d_call: TRBD1
clone_size: .
j_call: TRBJ2-1
cdr3_nt: TGTGCCAGCAGTTTTTCAGGACAGGGGGCGTCTGAGCAGTTCTTC
cdr3_aa: CASSFSGQGASEQFF

v_call: TRBV9
d_call: .
clone_size: .
j_call: TRBJ2-3
cdr3_nt: TGTGCCAGCAGCGTACGAAGTATTCGGGATACGCAGTATTTT
cdr3_aa: CASSVRSIRDTQYF

v_call: TRBV28
d_call: TRBD1
clone_size: .
j_call: TRBJ2-3
cdr3_nt: TGTGCCAGCAGTCCGGACAGGGGAAGGGGGGATACGCAGTATTTT
cdr3_aa: CASSPDRGRGDTQYF

v_call: TRBV19
d_call: TRBD1
clone_size: few
j_call: TRBJ2-3
cdr3_nt: TGTGCCAGTAGTAGGACAGGGGAGACAGATACGCAGTATTTT
cdr3_aa: CASSRTGETDTQYF

v_call: TRBV27
d_call: .
clone_size: .
j_call: TRBJ2-2
cdr3_nt: TGTGCCAGCAGTTTATCCGTGGGTGCCGGGGAGCTGTTTTTT
cdr3_aa: CASSLSVGAGELFF

v_call: TRBV20-1
d_call: .
clone_size: .
j_call: TRBJ1-2
cdr3_nt: TGCAGTGCTAGTCCTCGTATCCGGGGGGCTAACTATGGCTACACCTTC
cdr3_aa: CSASPRIRGANYGYTF

v_call: TRBV9
d_call: .
clone_size: once
j_call: TRBJ1-2
cdr3_nt: TGTGCCAGCAGCGGGGACCTTGGGACGAGCTATGGCTACACCTTC
cdr3_aa: CASSGDLGTSYGYTF

v_call: TRBV6-5
d_call: .
clone_size: .
j_call: TRBJ2-3
cdr3_nt: TGTGCCAGCAGTTACTCAGGAGATACGCAGTATTTT
cdr3_aa: CASSYSGDTQYF

v_call: TRBV28
d_call: .
clone_size: .
j_call: TRBJ2-1
cdr3_nt: TGTGCCAGCAGTTCCCGGGGGGCAGCGGAGGATGAGCAGTTCTTC
cdr3_aa: CASSSRGAAEDEQFF

v_call: TRBV19
d_call: TRBD1
clone_size: .
j_call: TRBJ1-1
cdr3_nt: TGTGCCAGTAGTATTCGTCGGCAGGGGGTCACTGAAGCTTTCTTT
cdr3_aa: CASSIRRQGVTEAFF